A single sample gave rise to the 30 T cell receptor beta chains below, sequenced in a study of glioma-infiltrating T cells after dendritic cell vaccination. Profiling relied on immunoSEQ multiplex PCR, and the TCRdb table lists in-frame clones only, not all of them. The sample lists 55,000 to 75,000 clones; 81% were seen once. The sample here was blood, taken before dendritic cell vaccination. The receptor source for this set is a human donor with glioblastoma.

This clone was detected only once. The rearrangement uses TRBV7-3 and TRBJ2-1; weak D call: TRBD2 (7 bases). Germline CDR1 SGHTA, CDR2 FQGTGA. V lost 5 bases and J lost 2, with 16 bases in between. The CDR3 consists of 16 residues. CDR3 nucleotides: TGTGCCAGCAGCCAATCCCCGGGGGGCGCCTACAATGAGCAGTTCTTC. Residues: CASSQSPGGAYNEQFF. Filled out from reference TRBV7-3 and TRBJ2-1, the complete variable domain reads GAGVSQTPSNKVTEKGKYVELRCDPISGHTALYWYRQSLGQGPEFLIYFQGTGAADDSGLPNDRFFAVRPEGSVSTLKIQRTERGDSAVYLCASSQSPGGAYNEQFFGPGTRLTVL.

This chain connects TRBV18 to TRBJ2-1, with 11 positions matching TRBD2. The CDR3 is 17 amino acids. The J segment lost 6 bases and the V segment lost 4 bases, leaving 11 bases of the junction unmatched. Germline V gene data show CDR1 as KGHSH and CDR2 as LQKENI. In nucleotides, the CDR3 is TGTGCCAGCTCACAGTCTAGCGGGGGGACCATCTCCAATGAGCAGTTCTTC. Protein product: CASSQSSGGTISNEQFF.

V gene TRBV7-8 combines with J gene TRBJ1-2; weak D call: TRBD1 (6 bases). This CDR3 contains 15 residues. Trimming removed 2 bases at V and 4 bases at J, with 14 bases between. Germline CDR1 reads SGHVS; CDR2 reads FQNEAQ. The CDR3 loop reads CASSLISAGAYGYTF. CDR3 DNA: TGTGCCAGCAGCTTAATATCGGCAGGGGCCTATGGCTACACCTTC.

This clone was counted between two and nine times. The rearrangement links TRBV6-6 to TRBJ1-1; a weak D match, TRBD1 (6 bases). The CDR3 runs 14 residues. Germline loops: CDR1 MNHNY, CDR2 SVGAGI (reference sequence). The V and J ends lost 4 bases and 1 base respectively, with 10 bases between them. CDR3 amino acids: CASSSRGQNTEAFF. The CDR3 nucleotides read TGTGCCAGCAGTTCTAGGGGACAGAACACTGAAGCTTTCTTT.

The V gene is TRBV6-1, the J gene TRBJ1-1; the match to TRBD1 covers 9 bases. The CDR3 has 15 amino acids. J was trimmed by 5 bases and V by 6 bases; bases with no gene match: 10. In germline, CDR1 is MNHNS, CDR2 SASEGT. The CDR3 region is CASRARTGAWTEAFF. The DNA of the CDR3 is TGTGCCAGCAGAGCCCGGACAGGGGCTTGGACTGAAGCTTTCTTT.

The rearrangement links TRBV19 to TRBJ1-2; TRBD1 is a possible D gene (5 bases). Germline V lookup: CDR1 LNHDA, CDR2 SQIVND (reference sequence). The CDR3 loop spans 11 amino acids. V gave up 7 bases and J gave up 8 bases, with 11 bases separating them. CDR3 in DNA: TGTGCCAGTACCCCTGGGGGGGGCTACACCTTC. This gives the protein CASTPGGGYTF.

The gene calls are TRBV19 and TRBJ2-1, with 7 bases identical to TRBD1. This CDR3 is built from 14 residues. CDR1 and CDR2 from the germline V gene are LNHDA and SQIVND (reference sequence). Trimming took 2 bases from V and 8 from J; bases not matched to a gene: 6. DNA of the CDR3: TGTGCCAGTAGTATACGGGACAGAGGCTATGAGCAGTTCTTC. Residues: CASSIRDRGYEQFF. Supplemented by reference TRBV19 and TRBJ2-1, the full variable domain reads DGGITQSPKYLFRKEGQNVTLSCEQNLNHDAMYWYRQDPGQGLRLIYYSQIVNDFQKGDIAEGYSVSREKKESFPLTVTSAQKNPTAFYLCASSIRDRGYEQFFGPGTRLTVL.

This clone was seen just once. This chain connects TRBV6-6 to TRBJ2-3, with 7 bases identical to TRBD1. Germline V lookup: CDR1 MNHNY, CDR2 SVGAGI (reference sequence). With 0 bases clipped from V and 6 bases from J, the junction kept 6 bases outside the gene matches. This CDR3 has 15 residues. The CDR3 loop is CASSYSDRVGDTQYF. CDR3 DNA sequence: TGTGCCAGCAGTTACTCAGACAGGGTAGGGGATACGCAGTATTTT.

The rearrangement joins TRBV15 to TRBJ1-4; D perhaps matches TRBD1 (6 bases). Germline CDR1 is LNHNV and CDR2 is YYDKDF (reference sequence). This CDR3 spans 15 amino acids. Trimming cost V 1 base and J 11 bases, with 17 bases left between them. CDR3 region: CATSRVLGEGEKLFF. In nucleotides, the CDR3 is TGTGCCACCAGCAGAGTGCTGGGCGAGGGGGAGAAACTGTTTTTT.

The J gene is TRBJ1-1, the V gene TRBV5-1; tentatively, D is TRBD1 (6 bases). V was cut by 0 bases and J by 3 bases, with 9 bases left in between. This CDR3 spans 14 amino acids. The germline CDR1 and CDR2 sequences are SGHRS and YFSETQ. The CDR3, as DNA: TGCGCCAGCAGCTTGGACCAGGGGTACACTGAAGCTTTCTTT. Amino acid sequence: CASSLDQGYTEAFF.

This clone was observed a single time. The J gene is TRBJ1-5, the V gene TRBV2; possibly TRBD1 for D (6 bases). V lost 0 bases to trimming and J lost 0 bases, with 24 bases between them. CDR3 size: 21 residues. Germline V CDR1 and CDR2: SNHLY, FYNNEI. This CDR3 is CASSEALVGKGEIYSNQPQHF. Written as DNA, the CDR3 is TGTGCCAGCAGTGAAGCTCTGGTGGGTAAGGGGGAAATCTATAGCAATCAGCCCCAGCATTTT.

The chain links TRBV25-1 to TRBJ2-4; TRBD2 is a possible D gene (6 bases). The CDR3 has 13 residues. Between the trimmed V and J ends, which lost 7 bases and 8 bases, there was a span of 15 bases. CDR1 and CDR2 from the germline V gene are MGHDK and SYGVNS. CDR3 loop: CASTPGGRDIQYF. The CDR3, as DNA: TGTGCCAGCACCCCTGGAGGGCGGGACATTCAGTACTTC.

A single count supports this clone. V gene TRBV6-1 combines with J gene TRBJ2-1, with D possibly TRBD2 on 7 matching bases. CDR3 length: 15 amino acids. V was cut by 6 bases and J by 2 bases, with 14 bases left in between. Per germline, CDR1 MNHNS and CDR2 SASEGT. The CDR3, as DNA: TGTGCCAGCAGCGGGGGGCCAGTAGCCTACAATGAGCAGTTCTTC. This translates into CASSGGPVAYNEQFF.

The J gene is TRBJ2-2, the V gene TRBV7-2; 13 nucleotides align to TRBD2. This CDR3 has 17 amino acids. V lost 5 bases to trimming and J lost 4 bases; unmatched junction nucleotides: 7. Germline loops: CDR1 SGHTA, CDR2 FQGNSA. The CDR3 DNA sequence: TGTGCCAGCAGCACCGGGACTAGCGGGGTGCTCACCGGGGAGCTGTTTTTT. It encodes CASSTGTSGVLTGELFF.

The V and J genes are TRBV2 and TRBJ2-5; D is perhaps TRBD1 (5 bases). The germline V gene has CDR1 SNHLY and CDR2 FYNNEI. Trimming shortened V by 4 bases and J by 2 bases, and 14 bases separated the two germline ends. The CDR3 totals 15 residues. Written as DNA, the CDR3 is TGTGCCAGCAGTGTGTGGACAAAGGAGCAAGAGACCCAGTACTTC. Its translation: CASSVWTKEQETQYF.

The chain's CDR3 is CASSSTENYGYTF. The CDR3 DNA is TGTGCCAGCAGCTCGACAGAGAACTATGGCTACACCTTC. The V gene is TRBV7-2, the J gene TRBJ1-2, with D possibly TRBD1 on 5 matching bases. This CDR3 region has 13 residues. V dropped 4 bases and J dropped 2 bases, with 8 bases sitting between them. Germline CDR1 is SGHTA and CDR2 is FQGNSA.

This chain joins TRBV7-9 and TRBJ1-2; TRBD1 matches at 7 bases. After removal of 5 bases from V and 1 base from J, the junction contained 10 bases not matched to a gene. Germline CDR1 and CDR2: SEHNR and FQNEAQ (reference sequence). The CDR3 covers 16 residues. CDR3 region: CASSPTPGTVNYGYTF. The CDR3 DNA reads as TGTGCCAGCAGCCCGACCCCCGGGACAGTTAACTATGGCTACACCTTC. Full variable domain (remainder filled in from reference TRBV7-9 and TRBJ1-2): DTGVSQNPRHKITKRGQNVTFRCDPISEHNRLYWYRQTLGQGPEFLTYFQNEAQLEKSRLLSDRFSAERPKGSFSTLEIQRTEQGDSAMYLCASSPTPGTVNYGYTFGSGTRLTVV.

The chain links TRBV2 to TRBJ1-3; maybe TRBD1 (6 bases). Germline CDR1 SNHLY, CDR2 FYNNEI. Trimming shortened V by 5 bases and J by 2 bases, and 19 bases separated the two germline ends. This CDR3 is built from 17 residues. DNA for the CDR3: TGTGCCAGCAGTACCATCACGACAGGTTCTGCTGGAAACACCATATATTTT. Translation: CASSTITTGSAGNTIYF. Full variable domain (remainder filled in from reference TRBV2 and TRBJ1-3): EPEVTQTPSHQVTQMGQEVILRCVPISNHLYFYWYRQILGQKVEFLVSFYNNEISEKSEIFDDQFSVERPDGSNFTLKIRSTKLEDSAMYFCASSTITTGSAGNTIYFGEGSWLTVV.

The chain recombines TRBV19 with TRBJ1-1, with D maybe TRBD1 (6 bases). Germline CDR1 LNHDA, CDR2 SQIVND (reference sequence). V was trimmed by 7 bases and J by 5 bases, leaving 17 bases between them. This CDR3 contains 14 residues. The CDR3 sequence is CASNTGTAGTEAFF. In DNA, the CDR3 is TGTGCCAGTAATACAGGGACCGCCGGGACTGAAGCTTTCTTT. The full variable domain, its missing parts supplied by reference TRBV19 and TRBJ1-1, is DGGITQSPKYLFRKEGQNVTLSCEQNLNHDAMYWYRQDPGQGLRLIYYSQIVNDFQKGDIAEGYSVSREKKESFPLTVTSAQKNPTAFYLCASNTGTAGTEAFFGQGTRLTVV.

The chain's CDR3 is CASSPRTGGTGELFF. CDR3 DNA sequence: TGTGCCAGCAGCCCACGGACAGGGGGCACCGGGGAGCTGTTTTTT. This chain connects TRBV5-6 to TRBJ2-2; TRBD1 matches at 10 bases. The V gene end was trimmed by 4 bases and the J gene end by 4 bases; junction bases not matched to a gene: 4. Germline V CDR1 and CDR2: SGHDT, YYEEEE. This CDR3 region has 15 residues.

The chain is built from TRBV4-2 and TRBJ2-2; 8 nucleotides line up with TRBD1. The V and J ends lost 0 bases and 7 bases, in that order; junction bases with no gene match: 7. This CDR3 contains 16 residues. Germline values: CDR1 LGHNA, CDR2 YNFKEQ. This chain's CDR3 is CASSQDAGGKVGELFF. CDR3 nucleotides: TGTGCCAGCAGCCAAGACGCAGGGGGCAAAGTCGGGGAGCTGTTTTTT.

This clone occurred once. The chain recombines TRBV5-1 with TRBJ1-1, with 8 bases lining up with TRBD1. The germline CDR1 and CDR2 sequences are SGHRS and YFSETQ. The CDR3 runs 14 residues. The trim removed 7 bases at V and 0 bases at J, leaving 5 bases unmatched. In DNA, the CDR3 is TGCGCCAGCCAAAAGGGACAGGTGAACACTGAAGCTTTCTTT. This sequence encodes CASQKGQVNTEAFF.

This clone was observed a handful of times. The CDR3 region is CASSLLPSGGLSPLHF. The CDR3 DNA reads TGTGCCAGCAGCTTACTCCCGTCAGGGGGCCTTTCACCCCTCCACTTT. J is TRBJ1-6 and V is TRBV6-6; 8 bases are shared with TRBD1. CDR1 MNHNY and CDR2 SVGAGI come from the germline V gene (reference sequence). The CDR3 sequence is 16 residues long. V gave up 6 bases and J gave up 9 bases; unmatched junction bases: 13.

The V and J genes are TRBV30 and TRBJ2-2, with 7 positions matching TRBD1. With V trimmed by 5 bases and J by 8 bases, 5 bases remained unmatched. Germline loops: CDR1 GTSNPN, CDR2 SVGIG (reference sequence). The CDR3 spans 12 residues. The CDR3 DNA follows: TGTGCCTGGGGCGACAGGGCTGGGGAGCTGTTTTTT. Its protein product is CAWGDRAGELFF. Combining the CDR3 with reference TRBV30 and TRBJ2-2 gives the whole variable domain SQTIHQWPATLVQPVGSPLSLECTVEGTSNPNLYWYRQAAGRGLQLLFYSVGIGQISSEVPQNLSASRPQDRQFILSSKKLLLSDSGFYLCAWGDRAGELFFGEGSRLTVL.

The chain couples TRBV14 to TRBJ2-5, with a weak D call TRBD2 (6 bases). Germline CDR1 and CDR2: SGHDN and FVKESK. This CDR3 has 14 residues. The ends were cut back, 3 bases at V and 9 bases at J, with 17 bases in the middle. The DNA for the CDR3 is TGTGCCAGCAGCCAGACAGCGGGCGTTTCGGCCCAGTACTTC. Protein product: CASSQTAGVSAQYF.

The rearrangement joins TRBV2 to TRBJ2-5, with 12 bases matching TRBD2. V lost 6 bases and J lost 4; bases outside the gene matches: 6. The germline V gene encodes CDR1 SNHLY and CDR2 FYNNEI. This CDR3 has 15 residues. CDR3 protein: CASREWTSGVETQYF. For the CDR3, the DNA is TGTGCCAGCAGGGAGTGGACTAGCGGGGTAGAGACCCAGTACTTC.

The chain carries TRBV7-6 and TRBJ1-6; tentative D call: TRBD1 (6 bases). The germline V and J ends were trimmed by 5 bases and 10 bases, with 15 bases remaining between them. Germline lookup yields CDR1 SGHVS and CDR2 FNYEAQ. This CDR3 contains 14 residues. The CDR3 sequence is CASSQPGAGSPLHF. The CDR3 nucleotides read TGTGCCAGCAGCCAGCCAGGGGCAGGGTCACCCCTCCACTTT. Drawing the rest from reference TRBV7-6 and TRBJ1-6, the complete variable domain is GAGVSQSPRYKVTKRGQDVALRCDPISGHVSLYWYRQALGQGPEFLTYFNYEAQQDKSGLPNDRFSAERPEGSISTLTIQRTEQRDSAMYRCASSQPGAGSPLHFGNGTRLTVT.

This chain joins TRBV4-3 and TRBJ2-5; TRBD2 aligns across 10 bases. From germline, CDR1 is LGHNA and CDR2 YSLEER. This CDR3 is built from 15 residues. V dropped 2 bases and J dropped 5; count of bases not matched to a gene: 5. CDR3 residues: CASSQSGGAGETQYF. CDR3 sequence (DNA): TGCGCCAGCAGCCAAAGCGGGGGGGCCGGGGAGACCCAGTACTTC.

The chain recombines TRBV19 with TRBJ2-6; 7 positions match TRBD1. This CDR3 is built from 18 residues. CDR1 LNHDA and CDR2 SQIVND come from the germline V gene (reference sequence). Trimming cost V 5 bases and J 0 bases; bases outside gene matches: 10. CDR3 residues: CASSFPTGPYSGANVLTF. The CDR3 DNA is TGTGCCAGTAGTTTCCCGACAGGGCCGTACTCTGGGGCCAACGTCCTGACTTTC.

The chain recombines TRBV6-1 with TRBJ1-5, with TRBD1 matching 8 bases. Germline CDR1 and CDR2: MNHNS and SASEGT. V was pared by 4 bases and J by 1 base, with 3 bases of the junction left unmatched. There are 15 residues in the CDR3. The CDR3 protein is CASSVTGGSNQPQHF. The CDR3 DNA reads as TGTGCCAGCAGTGTAACAGGGGGAAGCAATCAGCCCCAGCATTTT.